This T cell receptor beta chain was observed in a study of blood T cell repertoires in COVID-19. Study-level information: There were acute and convalescent COVID-19 samples, and they came from the United States, Italy and Spain. Sources were T cells, B-cell-depleted T cells, or PBMCs; the material itself was cDNA or gDNA.

Sequenced by immunoSEQ multiplex PCR; TCRdb stores in-frame clones only, minus some. The sample consists of roughly 430,000 clones, roughly 90% of them appearing once. The CDR3 sequence is 12 residues long. Germline CDR1 reads SEHNR; CDR2 reads FQNEAQ (reference sequence). The ends lost 3 bases at V and 6 bases at J; junction bases unmatched: 1. Participant reports of clinical history set cohort assignment. Only one count was recorded for this clone. V and J are TRBV7-9 and TRBJ1-2; 7 bases match TRBD1. This clonotype originated in a woman in her late teens or twenties who had been exposed to COVID-19. The sample was PBMCs or T cells enriched from blood (not recorded which). The CDR3, as DNA: TGTGCCAGCAGCTTTACAGGGGATGGCTACACCTTC. This encodes CASSFTGDGYTF.